The 3 T cell receptor beta chains reported below all come from one sample, sequenced in a study of neurological immune-mediated disorders. TCRdb processed the 5' RACE reads anew with MiXCR; each CDR3 protein has one entry. The sample lists fewer than 65,000 distinct CDR3 sequences; about a tenth were seen once. The specimen sequenced was PBMCs. The origin of the receptors is a man between 65 and 79 years old with HTLV-1-associated myelopathy (HAM/TSP).

The sample holds many counts of this clonotype. The chain recombines TRBV24-1 with TRBJ2-1; 11 nucleotides match TRBD2. V gave up 9 bases and J gave up 6 bases; unmatched junction bases: 6. Germline V gene lookup returns CDR1 KGHDR and CDR2 SFDVKD. CDR3 length: 14 residues. CDR3 sequence reads: CATDSGRAGNEQFF. CDR3 bases: TGTGCCACCGATAGCGGGAGGGCCGGCAATGAGCAGTTCTTC.

This clonotype has a count of ten or more. The rearrangement joins TRBV20-1 to TRBJ2-7; 8 positions agree with TRBD2. The germline V gene encodes CDR1 DFQATT and CDR2 SNEGSKA (reference sequence). The CDR3 totals 14 residues. With V trimmed by 0 bases and J by 0 bases, 1 base remained unmatched. The DNA for the CDR3 is TGCAGTGCTAGAGATCTAGCGGGCTCCTACGAGCAGTACTTC. This sequence encodes CSARDLAGSYEQYF.

This clonotype has at least ten counts. The V call is TRBV5-1, the J call TRBJ2-2, with 7 positions matching TRBD1. CDR1 and CDR2 from the germline V gene are SGHRS and YFSETQ. The CDR3 has 16 residues. Trimming cost V 0 bases and J 4 bases; bases outside gene matches: 6. CDR3 protein: CASSLGQGVGTGELFF. The CDR3 DNA sequence: TGCGCCAGCAGCTTGGGCCAGGGGGTTGGCACCGGGGAGCTGTTTTTT.